The rows below give T cell receptor beta chains drawn from one sample of a study of blood T cell repertoires in COVID-19. TCRdb's table, derived via immunoSEQ multiplex PCR, lists solely in-frame clones and lacks some. Seen here are under 300,000 clones, roughly 88% observed once, and the top ten hold about 2.1%. Sequenced: peripheral blood. Source of these receptors: a woman between 40 and 50 years old who had recovered from COVID-19. The CDR3 runs from the conserved cysteine through the conserved F or W. The order of the fields is J gene, V gene, clone size, D gene, CDR3 DNA, CDR3 protein. A D gene is named only where the DNA matches it firmly. Size values are once, few and many counts, or a class for expanded clones, and some rows have none.

TRBJ2-1,TRBV5-1,.,.,TGCGCCAGCAGATTGGGACCGGAGATCAATGAGCAGTTCTTC,CASRLGPEINEQFF
TRBJ2-3,TRBV7-2,once,TRBD2,TGTGCCAGCAGCTCGACTAGCGTCACAGATACGCAGTATTTT,CASSSTSVTDTQYF
TRBJ2-1,TRBV3-1/TRBV3-2,.,TRBD2,TGTGCCAGCAGCCTGTTGGGGGGGGGCTACAATGAGCAGTTCTTC,CASSLLGGGYNEQFF
TRBJ2-3,TRBV6-5,.,TRBD1,TGTGCCAGCAGTAACGACAGGGTGGGCACAGATACGCAGTATTTT,CASSNDRVGTDTQYF
TRBJ1-4,TRBV14,once,.,TGTGCCAGCAGCCAAGTGTCCGACGTAACGAGGGAAAAACTGTTTTTT,CASSQVSDVTREKLFF
TRBJ1-2,TRBV10-3,.,TRBD1,TGTGCCATCAGCACCCGGGACAGGGTTGATGGCTACACCTTC,CAISTRDRVDGYTF
TRBJ2-4,TRBV19,.,TRBD2,TGTGCCAGTAGTATAAACGGGGCGGGAGAGGCCAAAAACATTCAGTACTTC,CASSINGAGEAKNIQYF
TRBJ1-2,TRBV7-2,once,TRBD1,TGTGCCAGCAGCCCGGACAGGGTACCCCTTGGCTACACCTTC,CASSPDRVPLGYTF
TRBJ2-7,TRBV30,.,TRBD2,TGTGCCTGGAGTGCACGGACTAGCGGGCCCCACGAGCAGTACTTC,CAWSARTSGPHEQYF
TRBJ2-5,TRBV11-3,.,.,TGTGCCAGCCCGACTCCCGAGGCCAAGACCCAGTACTTC,CASPTPEAKTQYF
TRBJ1-2,TRBV6-1,.,.,TGTGCCAGCAGTGAAGTTTGGCGTGACCCGAGGAACTATGGCTACACCTTC,CASSEVWRDPRNYGYTF
TRBJ1-2,TRBV15,.,TRBD1,TGTGCCACCAGCAGATCTCAGGGGGCTTTCTATGGCTACACCTTC,CATSRSQGAFYGYTF
TRBJ1-3,TRBV28,.,.,TGTGCCAGCAAGCAAGCAGGGGCCGGAAACACCATATATTTT,CASKQAGAGNTIYF
TRBJ2-7,TRBV27,.,TRBD1,TGTGCCAGCAGCCCCTTTCCGGGACAGTTTTCCTACGAGCAGTACTTC,CASSPFPGQFSYEQYF
TRBJ1-2,TRBV24-1,.,.,TGTGCCACCAGTGACCCGTCGGGGAACTATGGCTACACCTTC,CATSDPSGNYGYTF
TRBJ2-7,TRBV7-9,.,TRBD1,TGTGCCAGCAGCACCACAGGGGGCGACTCGTCTCGGCACGAGCAGTACTTC,CASSTTGGDSSRHEQYF
TRBJ1-2,TRBV4-2,.,.,TGTGCCAGCAGCCAAGATCTGGGCAAGAGTGGCTACACCTTC,CASSQDLGKSGYTF
TRBJ2-7,TRBV10-3,.,TRBD2,TGTGCCATCAGTGAGCCCCGGACTAGCGGAAACGTGGGGCACGAGCAGTACTTC,CAISEPRTSGNVGHEQYF
TRBJ2-3,TRBV6-2/TRBV6-3,.,TRBD2,TGTGCCAGCAGTTACCCGACCCCGGGAGGAGCTAGCACAGATACGCAGTATTTT,CASSYPTPGGASTDTQYF
TRBJ1-4,TRBV28,.,TRBD1,TGTGCCAGCAGTACCGGGACAGGGTTCGAAAAACTGTTTTTT,CASSTGTGFEKLFF
TRBJ2-1,TRBV7-2,.,TRBD2,TGTGCCAGCAGCTTAGTTGGGACTAGCGGATACAATGAGCAGTTCTTC,CASSLVGTSGYNEQFF
TRBJ2-5,TRBV19,.,.,TGTGCCAGTAGCACCAGGGTTTCAGAGACCCAGTACTTC,CASSTRVSETQYF
TRBJ1-1,TRBV6-5,once,TRBD1,TGTGCCAGCACCAAGACAGGGGTGAACACTGAAGCTTTCTTT,CASTKTGVNTEAFF
TRBJ1-2,TRBV19,.,TRBD1,TGTGCCAGTAGTCTTGGCACAGGGGGCCGTAATAACTATGGCTACACCTTC,CASSLGTGGRNNYGYTF
TRBJ2-2,TRBV27,.,TRBD2,TGTGCCAGCAGTTTCCGGACTAGCGGGGGGGCCCCCGGGGAGCTGTTTTTT,CASSFRTSGGAPGELFF
TRBJ2-3,TRBV5-1,.,TRBD1,TGCGCCAGCAGCTTGCTTTCAGGGGGCGGCTCTAGCACAGATACGCAGTATTTT,CASSLLSGGGSSTDTQYF
TRBJ1-1,TRBV7-9,.,TRBD1,TGTGCCAGCAGCTTAGGGGCCGGGACAGGGGGACCTGAAGCTTTCTTT,CASSLGAGTGGPEAFF
TRBJ2-5,TRBV7-2,.,TRBD2,TGTGCCAGCAGCTTAGTGTTCGGCGGGAGCTCGCGGGAGACCCAGTACTTC,CASSLVFGGSSRETQYF
TRBJ1-4,TRBV7-2,.,TRBD1,TGTGCCAGCAGCTTAGCAGGAGGGGGCGGTGAAAAACTGTTTTTT,CASSLAGGGGEKLFF
TRBJ2-6,TRBV7-2,.,.,TGTGCCAGCACCCCAGGGGGGTCTGGGGCCAACGTCCTGACTTTC,CASTPGGSGANVLTF
TRBJ1-4,TRBV5-1,.,.,TGCGCCAGCAGCTACGAGGTCCTCGCAACTAATGAAAAACTGTTTTTT,CASSYEVLATNEKLFF
TRBJ2-7,TRBV3-1/TRBV3-2,.,TRBD1,TGTGCCAGCAGCCTGGGACAGGGGGTCGCCTACGAGCAGTACTTC,CASSLGQGVAYEQYF
TRBJ2-4,TRBV30,.,.,TGTGCCTGGGCCTCAGCGGTTCATGGCAAAAACATTCAGTACTTC,CAWASAVHGKNIQYF
TRBJ2-7,TRBV29-1,.,TRBD1,TGCAGCGTTGCACCCAGCCGGACAGGGGGGAACTACGAGCAGTACTTC,CSVAPSRTGGNYEQYF
TRBJ2-7,TRBV19,.,TRBD1,TGTGCCAGTAGTACCTCGACAGGGAACGAGCAGTACTTC,CASSTSTGNEQYF
TRBJ2-1,TRBV29-1,.,.,TGCAGCTCAGACTACGACAATGAGCAGTTCTTC,CSSDYDNEQFF
TRBJ2-5,TRBV24-1,once,.,TGTGCCACCAGTGGACAGCAGGCTAAGGAGACCCAGTACTTC,CATSGQQAKETQYF
TRBJ1-5,TRBV5-6,.,.,TGTGCCAGCAGCTTTAGCCGAGGAGGCCAGCCCCAGCATTTT,CASSFSRGGQPQHF
TRBJ2-7,TRBV3-1/TRBV3-2,.,TRBD2,TGTGCCAGCAGCCAAGATGGACTAGCGGGGGACGAGCAGTACTTC,CASSQDGLAGDEQYF
TRBJ1-1,TRBV18,.,.,TGTGCCAGCTCACCACCGCCGGGGGGTAGTGAGACTGAAGCTTTCTTT,CASSPPPGGSETEAFF